A single sample gave rise to the 5 T cell receptor beta chains below, sequenced in a study of blood T cells in healthy people across ages. Using a J-beta primer mix together with a sample-barcoded 5' primer, a second PCR was run for about 6 to 12 cycles. TCRdb re-analysed the 5' RACE reads in MiXCR, keeping a single row per CDR3 protein. The repertoire has about 580,000 distinct CDR3 sequences, 45% to 55% of them found once; the top ten carry about 22%. Input material: blood. Receptors were obtained from a man at least 80 years old in good health.

This clonotype occurred a few times. The chain links TRBV7-9 to TRBJ2-3, with D perhaps matching TRBD2 (5 bases). The V end was cut by 8 bases, the J end by 5 bases, with 8 bases between. Germline CDR1 SEHNR, CDR2 FQNEAQ (reference sequence). The CDR3 runs to 11 residues. Here the CDR3 DNA reads TGTGCCAGCGGCGCGGGAGATACGCAGTATTTT. It yields the protein CASGAGDTQYF.

This clonotype was found once. This chain joins TRBV30 and TRBJ1-2; D is unresolved. V lost 5 bases to trimming and J lost 6 bases, with 22 bases between them. Per germline, CDR1 GTSNPN and CDR2 SVGIG (reference sequence). The CDR3 has 15 residues. This CDR3 reads CAWGPSHAPRDGYTF. The CDR3 DNA reads as TGTGCCTGGGGGCCCTCCCACGCCCCGAGAGATGGCTACACCTTC.

This clonotype appeared a few times. V usage is TRBV2 and J usage is TRBJ2-7; D gene uncertain. V lost 6 bases to trimming and J lost 0 bases, with 12 bases between them. Germline CDR1 and CDR2: SNHLY and FYNNEI. The CDR3 has 14 residues. CDR3 sequence: CASRILAGSYEQYF. CDR3 nucleotide sequence: TGTGCCAGCAGGATCCTGGCAGGCTCCTACGAGCAGTACTTC. The variable domain in full, completed from reference TRBV2 and TRBJ2-7, reads EPEVTQTPSHQVTQMGQEVILRCVPISNHLYFYWYRQILGQKVEFLVSFYNNEISEKSEIFDDQFSVERPDGSNFTLKIRSTKLEDSAMYFCASRILAGSYEQYFGPGTRLTVT.

V usage is TRBV13 and J usage is TRBJ2-1; 11 bases match TRBD1. Losses at the gene ends were 5 bases for V and 5 bases for J; bases not matched to a gene: 11. The CDR3 runs 17 residues. Germline V gene lookup returns CDR1 PRHDT and CDR2 FYEKMQ (reference sequence). The CDR3 bases are TGTGCCAGCAGCCTCCTGGGCAGGACAGGGGGCAACAATGAGCAGTTCTTC. It yields the protein CASSLLGRTGGNNEQFF. The full variable domain, with the rest looked up from reference TRBV13 and TRBJ2-1, is AAGVIQSPRHLIKEKRETATLKCYPIPRHDTVYWYQQGPGQDPQFLISFYEKMQSDKGSIPDRFSAQQFSDYHSELNMSSLELGDSALYFCASSLLGRTGGNNEQFFGPGTRLTVL.

The chain has TRBV7-3 and TRBJ1-1; D is unclear. The germline V gene encodes CDR1 SGHTA and CDR2 FQGTGA. V lost 5 bases to trimming and J lost 5 bases, with 15 bases between them. CDR3 length equals 14 residues. As DNA, the CDR3 is TGTGCCAGCAGCCCCGGGATCGAAGGGACTGAAGCTTTCTTT. It is translated as CASSPGIEGTEAFF.